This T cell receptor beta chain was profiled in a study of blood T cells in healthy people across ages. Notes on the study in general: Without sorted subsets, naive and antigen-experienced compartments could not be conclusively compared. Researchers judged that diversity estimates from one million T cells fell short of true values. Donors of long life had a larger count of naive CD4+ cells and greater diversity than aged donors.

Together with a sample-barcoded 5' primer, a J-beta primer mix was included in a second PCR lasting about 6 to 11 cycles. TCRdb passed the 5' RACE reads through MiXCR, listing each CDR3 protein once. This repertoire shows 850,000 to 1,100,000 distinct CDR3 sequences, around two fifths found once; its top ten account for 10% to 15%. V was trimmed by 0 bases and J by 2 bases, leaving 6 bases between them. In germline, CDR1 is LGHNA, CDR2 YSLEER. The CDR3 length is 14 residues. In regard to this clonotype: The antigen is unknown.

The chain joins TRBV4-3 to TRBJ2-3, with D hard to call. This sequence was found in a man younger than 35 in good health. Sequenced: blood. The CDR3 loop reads CASSQDVNTDTQYF. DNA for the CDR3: TGCGCCAGCAGCCAAGATGTCAACACAGATACGCAGTATTTT.